Given below is one TCR beta chain in context. Its antigen has not been determined. Base qualities are not at hand, and no much larger clone is one base apart. The data belong to a study of T cell responses to AZD1222 COVID-19 vaccine (dated by TCRdb to the early 2020s). Broadly, across the study: AZD1222 recipients given second doses at about 4 weeks or at about 12 weeks were pooled, since spike-specific TCR depth and breadth were not found to differ between the two schedules. Trial participants were enrolled by age into subgroups of 18-55, 56-69 and 70-plus years, and roughly 150, 30 and 60 TCR-sequenced participants, respectively, were included in these subgroups. A total of around 240 trial participants underwent TCR sequencing, of whom 207 had received two doses of AZD1222 and about 25 had received two doses of the MenACWY control vaccine. Broad study findings and their caveats: Participants were mostly white British, with more females than males. The authors suggested clonal diversity may have been underestimated. The 56-69-year group was small, and its depth increase did not reach significance, likely because of low power. Conclusions about previously exposed vaccinees are limited because only five to seven AZD1222 recipients were SARS-CoV-2 seropositive at baseline. No day 14 peak-response samples were available, so repertoires were characterized only after the peak T cell response. After two AZD1222 doses, spike-specific TCR breadth and depth were significantly higher than at day 0 and than in MenACWY recipients. Nearly half of unique spike-specific TCRs reportedly recognized epitopes outside regions mutated in the B.1.351 and B.1.1.7 variants. The whole spike protein was spanned by vaccine-associated CD4 TCRs, and dominant responses were seen in regions 160-218 and 743-854.

The CDR3 has 16 amino acids, counting the end cysteine and phenylalanine. Just CDR3 DNA is preserved here, 48 bases in frame from base 1. The V and J ends are trimmed by 9 bases and 0 bases, leaving 18 bases between them. The germline V gene sets CDR1 to MRHNA and CDR2 to SNTAGT. The time point label on this specimen signifies: baseline before first vaccination. Vaccinee samples were obtained from the UK trials COV001 and COV002, which included a single-blind randomized controlled phase 2/3 trial of AZD1222 (ChAdOx1 nCoV-19) in healthy adults. For TCRbeta chain sequencing, PBMC samples from trial participants were taken at day 0 and at day 28 after the second dose. The CDR3 regions of human TCRbeta chains were analyzed by immunosequencing. As for the original processing: TCRs in the repertoires were compared against a reference library of SARS-CoV-2-specific TCRs that had been generated with the MIRA antigen-specificity platform. Breadth meant the fraction of unique TCRs that were SARS-CoV-2-associated, whereas depth meant the fraction of total T cells that were SARS-CoV-2-associated. Each spike-specific TCR was assigned to its reactive spike region and to a CD4 or CD8 class using the MIRA data. Log10-transformed breadth and depth values were compared by one-way ANOVA with Sidak's multiple comparisons tests. TCRdb's version of the immuneACCESS table is confined to in-frame rearrangements and falls short of the full clone set. An unresolved V gene accounts for under half of the shortfall where checked; the remainder is of unknown origin. V and J calls and clone size are as listed in that table; D and trimming were resolved from the DNA. This sample has 120,000 or so clones in its table, and about nine tenths of those were observed once. Approximately 7.9% of the sample is taken by the ten largest.

Specimen: peripheral blood, collected on day 0 of AZD1222 vaccination. The chain couples TRBV6-4 to TRBJ1-3, with TRBD1 as a weak D call on 5 bases. The receptor comes from an adult in good health. The CDR3 amino acid sequence is: CASSHRFRSSGNTIYF. The sequenced DNA: TGTGCCAGTAGTCACAGGTTCAGATCCTCTGGAAACACCATATATTTT.